This entry lists 26 T cell receptor beta chains sequenced from one sample in a study of T cells expressing NK-cell markers. TCRdb reprocessed the 5' RACE reads, keeping one entry per CDR3 protein, no DNA. This sample's table has 200,000 to 300,000 distinct CDR3 sequences. Sequencing used blood T cells: a sorted CD56 or NKG2C T cell subset, CD4+ or CD8+ T cells, or bulk PBMC T cells (not recorded which). The receptors here all came from a woman aged 18 to 75 in good health.

This chain uses TRBV6-5 with TRBJ2-1; the TCRdb call, TRBD2, lacks DNA for checking. The CDR3 consists of 16 residues. From germline, CDR1 is MNHEY and CDR2 SVGAGI. The CDR3 sequence is CASSSAGVGSYNEQFF.

The V gene is TRBV11-2, the J gene TRBJ2-2; TCRdb's D gene call, TRBD1, goes unchecked for lack of DNA. The CDR3 has 18 residues. The germline V gene encodes CDR1 SGHAT and CDR2 FQNNGV. The CDR3 loop reads CASSLGRAQGVNTGELFF.

The V and J genes are TRBV27 and TRBJ2-5; TCRdb's D call of TRBD1 is untestable without DNA. The length of the CDR3 is 14 residues. CDR1 is MNHEY, CDR2 SMNVEV, per germline (reference sequence). CDR3 sequence reads: CASSFAGLQETQYF.

CDR3 protein: CAISASGGDNEQFF. The rearrangement joins TRBV10-3 to TRBJ2-1; the D call of TRBD2 rests on TCRdb alone, since no DNA is present to check it. This CDR3 has 14 residues. CDR1 ENHRY and CDR2 SYGVKD come from the germline V gene.

This chain joins TRBV20-1 and TRBJ2-1. There are 11 residues in the CDR3. Germline CDR1 DFQATT, CDR2 SNEGSKA (reference sequence). The chain's CDR3 is CSADKYNEQFF.

V gene TRBV11-2 combines with J gene TRBJ1-5; TCRdb lists TRBD1, though no DNA is available to test this call. Germline-derived CDR1 and CDR2 are SGHAT and FQNNGV. The CDR3 sequence is 13 residues long. The CDR3 loop is CASSLQGPQPQHF.

The chain has TRBV12-3 or TRBV12-4 and TRBJ1-1; without DNA, the TCRdb call of TRBD1 cannot be checked. The CDR3 is 13 amino acids. The CDR3: CASWGGVNTEAFF.

The chain is built from TRBV11-2 and TRBJ2-2; the TRBD1 assignment by TCRdb is unverifiable without DNA. The CDR3 has 16 residues. Germline CDR1 is SGHAT and CDR2 is FQNNGV. The CDR3 spells CASSRTGTKDTGELFF.

V is TRBV7-2 and J is TRBJ2-2; the TRBD2 assignment by TCRdb is unverifiable without DNA. Germline V lookup: CDR1 SGHTA, CDR2 FQGNSA. This CDR3 comprises 16 residues. CDR3 protein: CASSPSGEGRVGELFF.

The chain has TRBV14 and TRBJ2-7. CDR1 is SGHDN and CDR2 is FVKESK in the germline V gene. The CDR3 loop spans 15 amino acids. CDR3 sequence: CASSQGEGASYEQYF.

The J gene is TRBJ2-1, the V gene TRBV29-1. This CDR3 is 13 amino acids long. Germline CDR1 reads SQVTM; CDR2 reads ANQGSEA. This chain's CDR3 is CSVEDAENDEQFF.

CDR3 protein: CASSFRRLAGELSF. The V gene is TRBV7-2, the J gene TRBJ2-3; the TCRdb D gene call, TRBD2, has no DNA to confirm it. Germline-derived CDR1 and CDR2 are SGHTA and FQGNSA. CDR3 length: 14 amino acids.

The rearrangement joins TRBV12-3 or TRBV12-4 to TRBJ2-3; TCRdb designates TRBD2, a call that cannot be tested without DNA. This CDR3 contains 15 residues. This CDR3 reads CASSLSVPLGDTQYF.

The rearrangement joins TRBV5-1 to TRBJ1-5. The CDR3 has 15 amino acids. In germline, CDR1 is SGHRS, CDR2 YFSETQ. The CDR3 reads CASSLVAGIDQPQHF.

The chain carries TRBV12-3 or TRBV12-4 and TRBJ1-5; TCRdb names TRBD1, which stays unverified in the absence of DNA. The length of the CDR3 is 16 residues. The chain's CDR3 is CASSLPPEEGNQPQHF.

This CDR3 is CASSESPNPRSYEQYF. V usage is TRBV10-2 and J usage is TRBJ2-7; no DNA is available, so the TRBD2 call from TCRdb remains unchecked. CDR3 size: 16 residues. Per germline, CDR1 WSHSY and CDR2 SAAADI.

The chain links TRBV11-2 to TRBJ1-5; TCRdb designates TRBD1, a call that cannot be tested without DNA. The length of the CDR3 is 13 residues. Germline assignment: CDR1 SGHAT and CDR2 FQNNGV. The CDR3 here is CASSETGTQPQHF.

The V gene is TRBV27, the J gene TRBJ2-5; TCRdb returns TRBD1, unconfirmable since there is no DNA. The germline gives CDR1 MNHEY, CDR2 SMNVEV (reference sequence). The CDR3 contains 13 residues. The CDR3 spells CASRKQGAGVSYF.

The chain employs TRBV24-1 and TRBJ2-1; with no DNA, the TCRdb D assignment of TRBD2 cannot be verified. Germline assignment: CDR1 KGHDR and CDR2 SFDVKD. The length of the CDR3 is 17 residues. CDR3 protein: CATSDLRREKGNNEQFF.

The genes are TRBV3-1 and TRBJ1-6; TCRdb names TRBD1, which stays unverified in the absence of DNA. Germline values: CDR1 LGHDT, CDR2 YNNKEL (reference sequence). The CDR3 is 14 residues long. CDR3 region: CASSPNRVRSPLHF.

This sequence joins TRBV12-3 or TRBV12-4 and TRBJ1-5; TCRdb's D call, TRBD1, is unchecked because there is no DNA. This CDR3 comprises 13 residues. The chain's CDR3 is CASRDRGRQPQHF.

The chain couples TRBV19 to TRBJ1-5. CDR1 is LNHDA and CDR2 is SQIVND in the germline V gene (reference sequence). The length of the CDR3 is 13 residues. CDR3 sequence reads: CASSSTAVQPQHF.

J is TRBJ2-5 and V is TRBV29-1; the D gene TCRdb calls, TRBD1, cannot be checked with no DNA. This CDR3 has 14 residues. Germline CDR1 reads SQVTM; CDR2 reads ANQGSEA. This CDR3 is CSAGTGGWRETQYF.

The chain links TRBV30 to TRBJ2-1; TCRdb calls TRBD1, which cannot be checked without DNA. The CDR3 contains 12 residues. The germline gives CDR1 GTSNPN, CDR2 SVGIG (reference sequence). The CDR3 region is CAWSRPFYEQFF.

The chain recombines TRBV20-1 with TRBJ2-3; TCRdb's D call of TRBD1 is untestable without DNA. CDR1 is DFQATT and CDR2 is SNEGSKA in the germline V gene (reference sequence). This CDR3 comprises 15 residues. The CDR3 sequence is CSARGQGASTDTQYF.

V gene TRBV19 combines with J gene TRBJ1-1; TCRdb indicates TRBD1, and absent DNA this call remains unverified. This CDR3 is 14 amino acids long. The germline V gene has CDR1 LNHDA and CDR2 SQIVND (reference sequence). The CDR3 protein is CASSNRGVNTEAFF.